Each of the 27 T cell receptor beta chains below was sequenced from the same sample in a study of cytomegalovirus exposure and HLA in healthy donors. Vbeta (60) and Jbeta (13) primers were used in the PCR. The method was immunoSEQ multiplex PCR; TCRdb's version includes in-frame clones alone and lacks a portion of them. The sample holds around 100,000 clones; roughly 84% are singletons and the top ten take about 2%. The sequencing sample was made of PBMCs. The source is a man aged 18-30 years in good health and CMV-seronegative.

This chain connects TRBV19 to TRBJ2-1, with TRBD1 matching over 11 bases. Per germline, CDR1 LNHDA and CDR2 SQIVND (reference sequence). V was clipped by 2 bases and J by 2 bases; unmatched bases: 5. This CDR3 has 17 amino acids. The CDR3 loop is CASSILPGQGAYNEQFF. DNA for the CDR3: TGTGCCAGTAGTATACTCCCGGGACAGGGGGCCTACAATGAGCAGTTCTTC.

The rearrangement joins TRBV28 to TRBJ1-1, with a possible D match to TRBD1 (6 bases). The CDR3 consists of 15 residues. Germline loops: CDR1 MDHEN, CDR2 SYDVKM. V was clipped by 5 bases and J by 0 bases, with 13 bases between them. CDR3 region: CASSEGGVMNTEAFF. The DNA of the CDR3 is TGTGCCAGCAGTGAAGGGGGGGTAATGAACACTGAAGCTTTCTTT.

This chain uses TRBV5-1 with TRBJ2-7; possibly TRBD1 for D (6 bases). CDR1 and CDR2 (germline): SGHRS, YFSETQ. This CDR3 is 17 amino acids long. V lost 0 bases, J lost 0 bases, and 16 bases lay in between. CDR3 amino acids: CASSLESTGHLSYEQYF. The DNA of the CDR3 is TGCGCCAGCAGCTTGGAAAGTACGGGACACCTCTCCTACGAGCAGTACTTC.

This chain connects TRBV6-1 to TRBJ2-1, with TRBD2 matching over 7 bases. V shed 7 bases, J shed 8 bases, and the junction held 11 bases outside the gene matches. CDR3 length: 14 amino acids. CDR1 and CDR2 from the germline V gene are MNHNS and SASEGT. CDR3 sequence (DNA): TGTGCCAGCAACGTCGGGCGGGAGCTCTATGAGCAGTTCTTC. Protein sequence: CASNVGRELYEQFF.

The J gene is TRBJ1-4, the V gene TRBV28, with unresolved D. The CDR3 has 15 residues. Looked up from germline, CDR1 is MDHEN and CDR2 is SYDVKM. V dropped 3 bases and J dropped 4 bases, with 12 bases sitting between them. CDR3 sequence reads: CASSFASSVNEKLFF. CDR3 coding DNA: TGTGCCAGCAGTTTCGCGTCAAGTGTTAATGAAAAACTGTTTTTT.

This clone occurred once. This chain links TRBV5-5 with TRBJ1-2; D gene ambiguous. CDR3 size: 15 residues. Germline assignment: CDR1 SGHKS and CDR2 YYEKEE (reference sequence). V gave up 0 bases and J gave up 4 bases, with 13 bases separating them. CDR3 in amino acids: CASSLGTYEIYGYTF. The CDR3 bases are TGTGCCAGCAGCTTGGGGACTTATGAGATCTATGGCTACACCTTC. Full variable domain (rest looked up from reference TRBV5-5 and TRBJ1-2): DAGVTQSPTHLIKTRGQQVTLRCSPISGHKSVSWYQQVLGQGPQFIFQYYEKEERGRGNFPDRFSARQFPNYSSELNVNALLLGDSALYLCASSLGTYEIYGYTFGSGTRLTVV.

This clone was counted between two and nine times. The rearrangement joins TRBV6-1 to TRBJ1-1; the D gene is possibly TRBD1 (5 bases). The CDR3 spans 16 residues. V lost 4 bases and J 1 base, leaving 16 bases between the germline ends. The germline gives CDR1 MNHNS, CDR2 SASEGT. The CDR3 DNA reads as TGTGCCAGCAGTGTGGTCCCTCAGGGTTCGAACACTGAAGCTTTCTTT. Translated, it gives CASSVVPQGSNTEAFF.

V gene TRBV6-5 combines with J gene TRBJ1-6; D is uncertain. Germline values: CDR1 MNHEY, CDR2 SVGAGI. V was pared by 6 bases and J by 6 bases, with 12 bases between. The CDR3 spans 14 residues. The CDR3 DNA reads TGTGCCAGCAGCCGGTTTCAACTTAATTCACCCCTCCACTTT. Protein: CASSRFQLNSPLHF.

This clone has only one observation. V usage is TRBV5-8 and J usage is TRBJ1-3; possible D gene TRBD1, 5 bases. Trimming pared 5 bases from V and 4 bases from J, leaving 13 bases between. This CDR3 has 14 residues. In germline, CDR1 is SGHTS, CDR2 YDEGEE. The DNA of the CDR3 is TGTGCCAGCAGTAGGGACTGGTCGGGAAACACCATATATTTT. Encoded protein: CASSRDWSGNTIYF.

The table lists this clone with a few counts. This chain's CDR3 is CASSGPSAGAYEQYF. In DNA form, the CDR3 reads TGTGCCAGCAGCGGCCCCTCTGCGGGAGCCTACGAGCAGTACTTC. The chain recombines TRBV5-6 with TRBJ2-7; 7 bases line up with TRBD2. Looked up from germline, CDR1 is SGHDT and CDR2 is YYEEEE. The CDR3 contains 15 residues. The ends lost 4 bases at V and 2 bases at J; junction bases unmatched: 9.

In DNA form, the CDR3 reads TGCGCCAGCAGCCAAGATCAGGTCTTAGAGACCCAGTACTTC. Translated, it gives CASSQDQVLETQYF. This chain links TRBV4-3 with TRBJ2-5; D not resolved. In germline, CDR1 is LGHNA, CDR2 YSLEER. The CDR3 runs 14 residues. V lost 0 bases and J 4 bases, leaving 9 bases between the germline ends.

The chain joins TRBV6-6 to TRBJ2-1, with D possibly being TRBD2 (6 bases). The germline V and J ends were trimmed by 6 bases and 3 bases, with 12 bases remaining between them. This CDR3 region has 14 residues. Germline values: CDR1 MNHNY, CDR2 SVGAGI (reference sequence). CDR3 bases: TGTGCCAGCAGCACGGGGGTACGCTACAATGAGCAGTTCTTC. Translation: CASSTGVRYNEQFF.

The gene calls are TRBV6-5 and TRBJ1-1, with D unresolved. V lost 0 bases and J lost 0, with 8 bases in between. The CDR3 loop spans 15 amino acids. Germline loops: CDR1 MNHEY, CDR2 SVGAGI. The CDR3 DNA reads TGTGCCAGCAGTTACTCGCGCAACTTGAACACTGAAGCTTTCTTT. This translates into CASSYSRNLNTEAFF.

The chain employs TRBV4-3 and TRBJ1-2, with 7 bases fitting TRBD1. Trimming cost V 1 base and J 2 bases; bases outside gene matches: 7. CDR3 length: 16 residues. Per the germline V gene, CDR1 is LGHNA and CDR2 is YSLEER. The CDR3 DNA follows: TGCGCCAGCAGCCAAGGAGGGACAGAAATAAACTATGGCTACACCTTC. This encodes CASSQGGTEINYGYTF.

The genes are TRBV7-9 and TRBJ2-7; possible D gene TRBD1, 6 bases. CDR1 is SEHNR, CDR2 FQNEAQ, per germline (reference sequence). This CDR3 is built from 12 residues. Deletions cut 5 bases from V and 5 bases from J, with 10 bases between. The chain's CDR3 is CASSHTGNEQYF. The CDR3 DNA reads TGTGCCAGCAGCCACACAGGGAACGAGCAGTACTTC.

The chain uses TRBV9 and TRBJ2-6; tentatively, D is TRBD2 (6 bases). V was clipped by 0 bases and J by 2 bases, with 12 bases between them. CDR1 and CDR2 from the germline V gene are SGDLS and YYNGEE. The CDR3 has 17 residues. The CDR3 coding sequence is TGTGCCAGCAGCGTAGGAAGGAGGGTTACTGGGGCCAACGTCCTGACTTTC. It yields the protein CASSVGRRVTGANVLTF.

V gene TRBV6-5 combines with J gene TRBJ2-3; tentatively, D is TRBD1 (7 bases). V was cut by 4 bases and J by 3 bases, with 17 bases left in between. Looked up from germline, CDR1 is MNHEY and CDR2 is SVGAGI. The CDR3 runs to 16 residues. The chain's CDR3 is CASSFYRGGGTDTQYF. As DNA, the CDR3 is TGTGCCAGCAGTTTTTACAGGGGTGGGGGGACAGATACGCAGTATTTT.

The CDR3 DNA reads as TGTGCCAGCAGCCCGCGTTGGGACAGGGGGACAGATACGCAGTATTTT. Translating gives CASSPRWDRGTDTQYF. The genes are TRBV11-2 and TRBJ2-3; 11 bases fit TRBD1. CDR3 length: 16 residues. CDR1 and CDR2 from the germline V gene are SGHAT and FQNNGV. Losses at the gene ends were 5 bases for V and 3 bases for J; bases not matched to a gene: 7. The variable domain in full, completed from reference TRBV11-2 and TRBJ2-3, reads EAGVAQSPRYKIIEKRQSVAFWCNPISGHATLYWYQQILGQGPKLLIQFQNNGVVDDSQLPKDRFSAERLKGVDSTLKIQPAKLEDSAVYLCASSPRWDRGTDTQYFGPGTRLTVL.

The V and J genes are TRBV7-9 and TRBJ2-3, with a weak D call TRBD1 (5 bases). V was clipped by 3 bases and J by 3 bases, with 10 bases between them. Germline assignment: CDR1 SEHNR and CDR2 FQNEAQ (reference sequence). The CDR3 extends over 14 amino acids. The CDR3 here is CASSLGLGTDTQYF. The CDR3 DNA follows: TGTGCCAGCAGCTTGGGGCTGGGGACAGATACGCAGTATTTT.

This chain joins TRBV7-9 and TRBJ2-3; 7 nucleotides align to TRBD2. The ends lost 5 bases at V and 4 bases at J; junction bases unmatched: 12. CDR1 is SEHNR, CDR2 FQNEAQ, per germline (reference sequence). The CDR3 has 16 residues. CDR3 nucleotides: TGTGCCAGCAGCCTAGTTGGTAGCGGGTATTCAGATACGCAGTATTTT. Translated: CASSLVGSGYSDTQYF.

The V gene is TRBV6-5, the J gene TRBJ2-7, with a tentative D call TRBD2 (6 bases). V was shortened by 5 bases and J by 2 bases, with 13 bases between the two germline ends. From germline, CDR1 is MNHEY and CDR2 SVGAGI. This CDR3 comprises 14 residues. CDR3 sequence: CASSIGGSAYEQYF. The CDR3 nucleotides are TGTGCCAGCAGTATTGGGGGGAGTGCCTACGAGCAGTACTTC.

This CDR3 is CASGLVGGGPNNEQFF. The CDR3 DNA reads TGTGCTAGTGGTTTGGTAGGGGGAGGGCCCAACAATGAGCAGTTCTTC. V usage is TRBV12-5 and J usage is TRBJ2-1; TRBD2 might be the D (7 bases). Germline V gene lookup returns CDR1 LGHNT and CDR2 FRNRAP. V lost 0 bases to trimming and J lost 5 bases, with 14 bases between them. The CDR3 spans 16 residues.

J is TRBJ1-5 and V is TRBV4-1; 8 bases fit TRBD1. The CDR3 is 16 residues long. V lost 2 bases and J lost 2; bases outside the gene matches: 5. Looked up from germline, CDR1 is MGHRA and CDR2 is YSYEKL. CDR3 sequence reads: CASSQITGGGNQPQHF. In nucleotides, the CDR3 is TGCGCCAGCAGCCAAATAACAGGGGGGGGCAATCAGCCCCAGCATTTT.

The V call is TRBV2, the J call TRBJ2-7, with D possibly being TRBD2 (7 bases). V lost 7 bases, J lost 6 bases, and 19 bases lay in between. The CDR3 spans 14 residues. In germline, CDR1 is SNHLY, CDR2 FYNNEI. The CDR3: CASIGGREFREQYF. As DNA, the CDR3 is TGTGCCAGCATCGGGGGGCGGGAGTTCCGCGAGCAGTACTTC.

The chain combines TRBV29-1 with TRBJ2-1, with 10 bases fitting TRBD1. The V segment lost 0 bases and the J segment 6 bases; nucleotides outside the gene matches: 11. The CDR3 is 17 amino acids. CDR1 is SQVTM and CDR2 is ANQGSEA in the germline V gene. The CDR3 sequence: CSVEDHVRQGAINEQFF. DNA of the CDR3: TGCAGCGTTGAAGATCATGTGAGACAGGGGGCAATCAATGAGCAGTTCTTC.

The CDR3 is CASSFGPSEPADTQYF. CDR3 in DNA: TGTGCCAGCAGTTTCGGCCCCTCGGAGCCCGCAGATACGCAGTATTTT. This chain connects TRBV6-6 to TRBJ2-3; D is undetermined. V was trimmed by 4 bases and J by 4 bases, leaving 18 bases between them. Germline V gives CDR1 MNHNY, CDR2 SVGAGI (reference sequence). The CDR3 contains 16 residues.

The rearrangement uses TRBV2 and TRBJ1-5, with a possible D match to TRBD1 (5 bases). Germline values: CDR1 SNHLY, CDR2 FYNNEI. CDR3 length equals 15 residues. Trimming removed 10 bases at V and 0 bases at J, with 16 bases between. CDR3 in amino acids: CATRQGSYSNQPQHF. CDR3 sequence (DNA): TGTGCCACACGGCAGGGCAGCTATAGCAATCAGCCCCAGCATTTT.